These 27 T cell receptor beta chains originate from one sample sequenced in a study of CD8 T cells in Susac syndrome. Random hexamers were used to reverse transcribe about 0.5 to 1 ug of RNA. From the immunoSEQ multiplex PCR reads, TCRdb called clonotypes with MiXCR, one entry per CDR3 protein. The repertoire holds 200,000 to 250,000 distinct CDR3 sequences, with around 93% as singletons. Source material: CD4+ T cells from PBMCs. Receptor source: a human donor with Susac syndrome.

The J gene is TRBJ2-5, the V gene TRBV6-6, with a tentative D call TRBD2 (5 bases). V lost 2 bases and J 2 bases, leaving 9 bases between the germline ends. Germline-derived CDR1 and CDR2 are MNHNY and SVGAGI (reference sequence). This CDR3 has 14 amino acids. The CDR3 DNA sequence: TGTGCCAGCAGTTACGACGGGGTTCAAGAGACCCAGTACTTC. It translates to CASSYDGVQETQYF.

The chain links TRBV20-1 to TRBJ1-1; TRBD1 is a possible D gene (6 bases). The CDR3 is 11 residues long. The germline V and J ends were trimmed by 6 bases and 7 bases, with 12 bases remaining between them. Germline loops: CDR1 DFQATT, CDR2 SNEGSKA (reference sequence). The DNA of the CDR3 is TGCAGTGCAAGGACAGTCTTTGAAGCTTTCTTT. This gives the protein CSARTVFEAFF.

The gene calls are TRBV9 and TRBJ2-3, with D possibly being TRBD1 or TRBD2 (5 bases each). The CDR3 covers 18 residues. The germline gives CDR1 SGDLS, CDR2 YYNGEE. Trimming took 4 bases from V and 2 from J, leaving 23 bases between them. CDR3 protein: CASSPQAGTRWHTDTQYF. The CDR3 DNA sequence: TGTGCCAGCAGCCCCCAAGCAGGGACCCGGTGGCACACAGATACGCAGTATTTT.

V is TRBV6-6 and J is TRBJ1-1; 7 nucleotides align to TRBD1. Germline-derived CDR1 and CDR2 are MNHNY and SVGAGI (reference sequence). The CDR3 loop spans 14 amino acids. The trim removed 7 bases at V and 0 bases at J, leaving 5 bases unmatched. The DNA of the CDR3 is TGTGCCAGCACCGACGGGACAGTGAACACTGAAGCTTTCTTT. This encodes CASTDGTVNTEAFF.

The rearrangement uses TRBV12-3 or TRBV12-4 and TRBJ2-5; weak D call: TRBD2 (5 bases). V lost 2 bases and J lost 4, with 14 bases in between. The CDR3 is 15 amino acids. CDR3 sequence reads: CASSLLAGDGETQYF. The CDR3 bases are TGTGCCAGCAGTTTATTGGCCGGGGATGGAGAGACCCAGTACTTC.

This clonotype was seen just once. This chain joins TRBV30 and TRBJ2-2; TRBD1 is a possible D gene (5 bases). Germline CDR1 GTSNPN, CDR2 SVGIG (reference sequence). Trimming cost V 1 base and J 6 bases, with 12 bases left between them. The CDR3 length is 14 residues. CDR3 in amino acids: CAWSGQGRAGELFF. The DNA for the CDR3 is TGTGCCTGGAGTGGGCAGGGTCGGGCCGGGGAGCTGTTTTTT.

The CDR3, as DNA: TGTGCCACCAGGGAACTGAATACGCAGTATTTT. This translates into CATRELNTQYF. The gene calls are TRBV6-5 and TRBJ2-3; D is perhaps TRBD1 (5 bases). Trimming left V 10 bases short and J 7 bases short, with 12 bases between. Germline V gene lookup returns CDR1 MNHEY and CDR2 SVGAGI. This CDR3 spans 11 amino acids.

The V and J genes are TRBV4-2 and TRBJ1-2; TRBD1 matches 8 bases. Germline V gene lookup returns CDR1 LGHNA and CDR2 YNFKEQ. V lost 1 base, J lost 2 bases, and 9 bases stayed unmatched. The CDR3 runs to 17 residues. Written as DNA, the CDR3 is TGTGCCAGCAGCCAAGTCGGACAGGGAGGCGGAAACTATGGCTACACCTTC. Protein sequence: CASSQVGQGGGNYGYTF.

This clonotype was recorded once. V and J are TRBV3-1 and TRBJ1-4; no clear D. V lost 4 bases, J lost 8 bases, and 11 bases lay in between. CDR3 length equals 13 residues. From germline, CDR1 is LGHDT and CDR2 YNNKEL (reference sequence). The CDR3 region has the DNA TGTGCCAGCAGCCGAAGGCTAGAGGAAAAACTGTTTTTT. It specifies CASSRRLEEKLFF.

The chain recombines TRBV7-2 with TRBJ2-7; no firm D call. CDR1 and CDR2 (germline): SGHTA, FQGNSA. The V end was cut by 5 bases, the J end by 6 bases, with 17 bases between. There are 14 residues in the CDR3. This chain's CDR3 is CASSPGGRPAEQYF. The CDR3 DNA reads TGTGCCAGCAGCCCCGGTGGTAGACCGGCCGAGCAGTACTTC.

The chain couples TRBV5-1 to TRBJ2-5, with 9 bases lining up with TRBD1. This CDR3 is 14 amino acids long. V lost 4 bases, J lost 4 bases, and 5 bases stayed unmatched. Germline V lookup: CDR1 SGHRS, CDR2 YFSETQ. DNA of the CDR3: TGCGCCAGCAGCGTGGACAGGGGCCCAGAGACCCAGTACTTC. Amino acid sequence: CASSVDRGPETQYF.

The chain has TRBV7-9 and TRBJ1-4, with D unresolved. Germline-derived CDR1 and CDR2 are SEHNR and FQNEAQ (reference sequence). The CDR3 extends over 13 amino acids. The germline V and J ends were trimmed by 10 bases and 6 bases, with 15 bases remaining between them. The CDR3 spells CATDPGSDEKLFF. The CDR3 DNA reads TGTGCCACCGACCCCGGCTCAGATGAAAAACTGTTTTTT.

This clonotype has a single count. The V call is TRBV27, the J call TRBJ1-5; D unresolved. V gave up 3 bases and J gave up 0 bases, with 9 bases separating them. The germline V gene has CDR1 MNHEY and CDR2 SMNVEV (reference sequence). The CDR3 runs 15 residues. For the CDR3, the DNA is TGTGCCAGCAGTTTCCAACTTCATAGCAATCAGCCCCAGCATTTT. This gives the protein CASSFQLHSNQPQHF.

The chain recombines TRBV11-2 with TRBJ2-7; 7 positions agree with TRBD2. Germline V lookup: CDR1 SGHAT, CDR2 FQNNGV. The CDR3 runs 13 residues. With V trimmed by 3 bases and J by 7 bases, 6 bases remained unmatched. This CDR3 reads CASSLGGDVEQYF. The CDR3 DNA reads as TGTGCCAGCAGCTTGGGAGGGGACGTTGAGCAGTACTTC.

V is TRBV30 and J is TRBJ1-1; D gene ambiguous. The CDR3 covers 12 residues. Germline CDR1 and CDR2: GTSNPN and SVGIG (reference sequence). The germline V and J ends were trimmed by 0 bases and 3 bases, with 5 bases remaining between them. The CDR3, as DNA: TGTGCCTGGAGTGTGGCGGACACTGAAGCTTTCTTT. This sequence encodes CAWSVADTEAFF.

This CDR3 is CASSSGLLQETQYF. The CDR3 DNA reads as TGCGCCAGCAGCTCCGGACTACTTCAAGAGACCCAGTACTTC. V usage is TRBV5-1 and J usage is TRBJ2-5; a weak D match, TRBD2 (6 bases). The V gene's germline CDR1 is SGHRS and CDR2 YFSETQ. The CDR3 extends over 14 amino acids. V gave up 3 bases and J gave up 2 bases, with 11 bases separating them. The full variable domain, its missing parts supplied by reference TRBV5-1 and TRBJ2-5, is KAGVTQTPRYLIKTRGQQVTLSCSPISGHRSVSWYQQTPGQGLQFLFEYFSETQRNKGNFPGRFSGRQFSNSRSEMNVSTLELGDSALYLCASSSGLLQETQYFGPGTRLLVL.

In this sample, this clonotype turned up once. CDR3 in amino acids: CSARALGSSYGYTF. For the CDR3, the DNA is TGCAGTGCTAGAGCGCTCGGTTCGAGCTATGGCTACACCTTC. The chain employs TRBV20-1 and TRBJ1-2; D is uncertain. Germline V gene data show CDR1 as DFQATT and CDR2 as SNEGSKA (reference sequence). V lost 1 base and J lost 4, with 13 bases in between. This CDR3 is 14 amino acids long.

This rearrangement joins TRBV5-4 to TRBJ2-5; TRBD1 matches at 7 bases. Looked up from germline, CDR1 is SGHNT and CDR2 is YYREEE (reference sequence). V lost 2 bases, J lost 5 bases, and 9 bases stayed unmatched. This CDR3 region has 15 residues. The CDR3 DNA reads as TGTGCCAGCAGCTTTGAAGGGCAGGGGGAGGAGACCCAGTACTTC. Translating gives CASSFEGQGEETQYF.

This clonotype occurred once. The J gene is TRBJ2-3, the V gene TRBV29-1; D is unresolved. Looked up from germline, CDR1 is SQVTM and CDR2 is ANQGSEA. This CDR3 has 12 amino acids. V was shortened by 3 bases and J by 5 bases, with 9 bases between the two germline ends. CDR3 residues: CSVDPPEDTQYF. CDR3 nucleotide sequence: TGCAGCGTTGACCCCCCCGAAGATACGCAGTATTTT.

V gene TRBV5-4 combines with J gene TRBJ1-1; D uncertain. The V end lost 3 bases, the J end lost 3 bases, and 18 bases lay between the germline ends. The CDR3 is made up of 16 amino acids. From germline, CDR1 is SGHNT and CDR2 YYREEE (reference sequence). The chain's CDR3 is CASSSRKVGVHTEAFF. The CDR3 DNA is TGTGCCAGCAGCTCTCGAAAGGTCGGGGTCCACACTGAAGCTTTCTTT.

This clonotype appeared a few times. The chain recombines TRBV6-5 with TRBJ2-7, with 9 positions matching TRBD1. Germline V gene data show CDR1 as MNHEY and CDR2 as SVGAGI. Losses at the gene ends were 8 bases for V and 3 bases for J; bases not matched to a gene: 5. The CDR3 is made up of 13 amino acids. CDR3 loop: CASSRTGVYEQYF. CDR3 sequence (DNA): TGTGCCAGCTCGAGGACAGGGGTCTACGAGCAGTACTTC.

V gene TRBV30 combines with J gene TRBJ1-4; D uncertain. The germline V gene has CDR1 GTSNPN and CDR2 SVGIG (reference sequence). V was clipped by 0 bases and J by 8 bases, with 10 bases between them. This CDR3 is built from 13 residues. CDR3 loop: CAWSVTEPEKLFF. The CDR3 nucleotides read TGTGCCTGGAGTGTTACGGAGCCGGAAAAACTGTTTTTT.

Comments on this clonotype: At one boundary the junction diverges from the germline segment, which might be a read error. The chain has TRBV25-1 and TRBJ2-1; 8 nucleotides match TRBD1. CDR1 and CDR2 from the germline V gene are MGHDK and SYGVNS. This CDR3 spans 14 amino acids. The CDR3 DNA reads TGTGCCAGCGGTGACAGGGGAATAAGAAATGAGCAGTTCTTC. It encodes CASGDRGIRNEQFF.

The chain recombines TRBV5-1 with TRBJ1-4; 7 positions agree with TRBD1. Trimming at V came to 4 bases and at J to 7 bases, leaving 7 bases not matched to a gene. CDR3 length equals 14 residues. Germline V CDR1 and CDR2: SGHRS, YFSETQ. The CDR3 DNA sequence: TGCGCCAGCAGCCCCCGGTCAGGGGGTGAAAAACTGTTTTTT. Its protein is CASSPRSGGEKLFF.

The CDR3 nucleotides read TGTGCCAGCAGGGACTTCAGGGGGAGCCAGCCCCAGCATTTT. The encoded protein is CASRDFRGSQPQHF. The rearrangement joins TRBV6-5 to TRBJ1-5; TRBD1 aligns across 7 bases. The CDR3 has 14 amino acids. Trimming removed 6 bases from V and 7 bases from J; junction bases left unmatched: 9. The germline gives CDR1 MNHEY, CDR2 SVGAGI.

The chain is built from TRBV30 and TRBJ2-5; tentative D call: TRBD2 (6 bases). V was trimmed by 1 base and J by 5 bases, leaving 14 bases between them. In germline, CDR1 is GTSNPN, CDR2 SVGIG (reference sequence). CDR3 length: 14 residues. Here the CDR3 reads CAWSGSGGRETQYF. The CDR3 DNA sequence: TGTGCCTGGAGTGGTTCCGGGGGAAGGGAGACCCAGTACTTC.

The chain carries TRBV24-1 and TRBJ2-1, with unresolved D. CDR1 and CDR2 (germline): KGHDR, SFDVKD. V shed 9 bases and J shed 2 bases, with 13 bases lying between them. The length of the CDR3 is 14 residues. CDR3 protein: CATDSRGPYNEQFF. CDR3 in DNA: TGTGCCACCGACTCGAGAGGTCCCTACAATGAGCAGTTCTTC.